Listed here is a single T cell receptor beta chain. Antigen: not known. The V end lost 6 bases, the J end lost 5 bases, and 19 bases lay between the germline ends. Germline values: CDR1 MNHEY, CDR2 SVGAGI. The CDR3 contains 15 residues. This entry belongs to a study of cytomegalovirus exposure and HLA in healthy donors. On the study more broadly: Earlier results showed approximately 120 million unique TCR beta sequences derived from about 179 million T cells. Approximately 77 million unique TCRs from HLA-typed donors were held in an early release of data. The study's findings and limits: Follow-up analysis seemed to connect common viral pathogens with several of the most significant clusters identified. CMV antigen specificity of a few CMV-associated chains was confirmed in vitro.

PCR used 60 Vbeta primers and 13 Jbeta primers. Sequencing was performed with immunoSEQ multiplex PCR; in TCRdb, only in-frame clones are kept and a portion is missing. The sample includes about 110,000 clones, less than 85% of them seen just once. This chain connects TRBV6-5 to TRBJ1-1, with D maybe TRBD1 (6 bases). This clonotype was sampled from a woman in her 40s in good health and CMV-seronegative. Sequencing used PBMCs. CDR3 in amino acids: CASSSDGGPGTEAFF. CDR3 DNA sequence: TGTGCCAGCAGCTCAGACGGGGGGCCGGGAACTGAAGCTTTCTTT.